The T cell receptor beta chain described here comes from a study of T cells in Graves' hyperthyroidism and ophthalmopathy (dated by TCRdb to about 2019). About the full investigation: Peripheral blood samples were taken at the time of initial diagnosis, prior to any treatment. An independent validation cohort of fewer than 20 hyperthyroidism patients and about 16 patients who later progressed to ophthalmopathy tested prospective prediction of ophthalmopathy. After blood sampling, hyperthyroidism patients were treated with methimazole at a starting dose of 30 mg daily, and ophthalmopathy patients were treated with high-dose intravenous methylprednisolone. The study also compared thyroid tissue and blood T-cell repertoires from five or six Graves' hyperthyroidism patients. The 100 discovery patients were divided at random into training and test sets in a 7:3 ratio. TCR V-J signatures able to tell the groups apart were searched for in a discovery cohort of 100 patients, of whom more than 40 had Graves' ophthalmopathy and about 60 had stable Graves' hyperthyroidism. TCR Vbeta CDR3 sequencing of some 140 peripheral blood samples (fewer than 45 ophthalmopathy, approximately 80 hyperthyroidism and roughly 17 progressor patients) is reported in the paper.

Moderately to severely active disease, a Clinical Activity Score of at least 3, a NOSPECS grade of at least 4, and a duration under 3 months were present in ophthalmopathy patients. The study excluded patients with uncontrolled infections, other autoimmune diseases, pregnancy or lactation. Diagnoses were based on clinical symptoms, serum thyroxine and TRAb, thyroid ultrasound and orbital computed tomography. Ficoll-Paque density gradient centrifugation was used to isolate PBMCs from 10 ml of fresh peripheral blood. Total RNA was extracted with Trizol reagent, and quality was checked on an Agilent 2100 Bioanalyzer. This clonotype was detected ten times or more. The antigen it recognizes is unknown. Within one base of it there is no much larger clone, and no base qualities were kept. What the study reported, not specific to this receptor: In cross-validation, a model built on a 13 V-J signature told ophthalmopathy apart from stable hyperthyroidism with 85% to 90% sensitivity and 81% to 82% specificity, and in testing the same model reached 80%/75%. Sample size was not statistically predetermined, and blinding of investigators to group allocation was not performed. In validation, progression to ophthalmopathy was predicted by the model with 70.59% sensitivity and about 72% specificity, a median of about 6.8 months before onset. Most expanded thyroid clonotypes (frequency above 0.001) were also detected in blood, a finding suggesting that blood repertoires may reflect thyroid immune responses.

In the germline V gene (reference sequence), CDR1 corresponds to SEHNR and CDR2 to FQNEAQ. The CDR3 contains 17 residues, cysteine and phenylalanine counted. The retained sequence is limited to the CDR3, 51 bases, with the frame set at the first base. The germline V and J ends show losses of 1 base and 5 bases respectively, and no gene match explains 10 bases of the junction. The TCR beta CDR3 regions were amplified from RNA transcripts. A first-round RT-PCR of the TCR CDR3 used the HTBI primer set with the Qiagen OneStep RT-PCR kit. A second multiplex PCR round built the libraries, followed by size selection and purification. Paired-end sequencing of the libraries was performed with 100 bp reads on an Illumina HiSeq2000. The published analysis was carried out like this. Raw data were processed with SOAPnuke, discarding reads with adapters, uncalled bases, mean Phred below 15, or no exact constant-primer or identifier match. COPE v1.2.5 was used to merge the high-quality paired reads, and each unique nucleotide sequence was defined as a clonotype. MiTCR v1.1 was used to align clonotypes to the IMGT TRBV, TRBD and TRBJ reference segments. The analysis was restricted to V-J combinations with a frequency above 0.0001, which together covered 99% to 99.2% of the repertoires. A TCS score was defined as the ratio between F50 (clonal expansion) and ExV (chaos), using BLOSUM62-based TCRdist between CDR3 peptides within each V-J. Welch's t-statistics and random forest reduced roughly 530 V-J features to roughly 13, which were used in a naive Bayes classifier (R e1071). TCRdb passed the public sequencing reads through fastp at Q25 and MiXCR, retaining productive beta sequences. Each CDR3 protein appears once, grouped with its most common genes and DNA. TCRdb's processing, not the authors', yielded these V and J calls. The sample has 250,000 to 400,000 distinct CDR3 sequences on record, around 13% of them singletons. The ten top clones hold approximately 35% of the sample.

The receptor was isolated from a woman in her thirties or forties with Graves' ophthalmopathy. The sample comprised blood. This receptor chain uses TRBV7-9 and TRBJ2-5; 10 bases in the middle match TRBD2. The DNA sequence follows: TGTGCCAGCAGCTTAGTGTCTAGCGGGAGTCAAGGGGAGACCCAGTACTTC. Its product reads: CASSLVSSGSQGETQYF.